The clone carrying this T cell receptor (beta chain) was seen a handful of times. Its antigen is still unknown. Germline V gives CDR1 LGHNA, CDR2 YSLEER. V was pared by 4 bases and J by 8 bases, with 15 bases between. The CDR3 has 15 amino acids. This sample is part of a study of T cells in Graves' hyperthyroidism and ophthalmopathy. For the study at large: Prior to any treatment, at the point of initial diagnosis, peripheral blood was collected. Overall study results and limits: The model identified upcoming ophthalmopathy a median approximately 6.5 months ahead of onset.

Thyroid ultrasound, orbital computed tomography, clinical symptoms, and serum thyroxine and TRAb underpinned diagnoses. TCR beta CDR3 region amplification was performed from RNA transcripts. First-round RT-PCR of the TCR CDR3 relied on the HTBI primer set. Using its own MiXCR run on the multiplex PCR reads, TCRdb lists one record per CDR3 protein. The sample includes 350,000 or so distinct CDR3 sequences, around a sixth of them seen just once. The clonotype originates from a woman aged 40 to 50 with Graves' ophthalmopathy. This sequence joins TRBV4-3 and TRBJ1-6; D unresolved. Sequencing used blood. CDR3 coding DNA: TGCGCCAGCAGCCGAGGATTCCGAAGAGATTCACCCCTCCACTTT. The encoded protein is CASSRGFRRDSPLHF.